The source of this TCR beta chain is a study of T cell clones after liver transplantation. Overall study: In this trial, immunosuppression withdrawal was attempted within 2 years of liver transplant.

Losses at the gene ends were 4 bases for V and 2 bases for J; bases not matched to a gene: 10. CDR1 is MDHEN, CDR2 SYDVKM, per germline. The CDR3 loop spans 18 amino acids. Assay used: immunoSEQ multiplex PCR; TCRdb lists only in-frame clones, some missing. The sample lists around 120,000 clones; about nine tenths were seen once. The sequence was collected from a human patient who received a liver transplant. Some T cells may be provided by the graft donor. Sequences were derived from CD4+ T cells from blood, sampled 12 months after liver transplant. The genes are TRBV28 and TRBJ2-7; 14 nucleotides line up with TRBD2. The CDR3 region has the DNA TGTGCCAGCAGTTCTTTATGGACTAGCGGGAGGATCCCCTACGAGCAGTACTTC. This encodes CASSSLWTSGRIPYEQYF.